The present TCR beta chain was sequenced within a study of T cell repertoires in breast cancer. Looking at the study overall: Tumors, lymph nodes and blood came from breast cancer patients, plus healthy blood. ER+/PR+ status applied to most of the 20 to 25 tumors. Average yield: roughly 490,000 sequences per sample and 8 to 10 reads per input cell.

Points on this clonotype: The target antigen is unknown.

During the second nested PCR, blocking oligonucleotides suppressed genes that were not paired. TCRdb reprocessed the emulsion pairing reads via MiXCR and lists one record per CDR3 protein. The table lists tens of thousands of distinct CDR3 sequences, under 60% of them singletons. An expanded emulsion RT-PCR with primers for all TCR V genes paired CD8+ T cell chains. Germline V gives CDR1 SGHAT, CDR2 FQNNGV. The CDR3 runs 14 residues. V shed 6 bases and J shed 2 bases, with 13 bases lying between them. Findings and caveats of the study: TRBV7 predominance in shared TCRs may reflect tumor recognition or mispriming.

Sequenced material: CD8+ T cells. The rearrangement uses TRBV11-2 and TRBJ1-1, with unresolved D. The origin of this receptor is a pool of human donors with breast cancer or a healthy control (not recorded which). The CDR3 DNA reads as TGTGCCAGCAGACACCGGGCTGTAAACACTGAAGCTTTCTTT. It translates to CASRHRAVNTEAFF. The entire variable domain, with the rest obtained from reference TRBV11-2 and TRBJ1-1, is as follows: EAGVAQSPRYKIIEKRQSVAFWCNPISGHATLYWYQQILGQGPKLLIQFQNNGVVDDSQLPKDRFSAERLKGVDSTLKIQPAKLEDSAVYLCASRHRAVNTEAFFGQGTRLTVV.